The present TCR beta chain was sequenced within a study of T cells in Graves' hyperthyroidism and ophthalmopathy. Amplification of TCR beta CDR3 regions used RNA as the template. TCR CDR3 underwent first-round RT-PCR with the HTBI primer set. TCRdb ran MiXCR on the multiplex PCR reads and lists one entry per CDR3 protein. Counted here are roughly 330,000 distinct CDR3 sequences, approximately 17% occurring once; the ten biggest clones make up 33%. In this sample, this clonotype turned up many times. V was trimmed by 8 bases and J by 4 bases, leaving 16 bases between them. The germline gives CDR1 ENHRY, CDR2 SYGVKD. This CDR3 has 14 amino acids.

The sample was blood. The chain couples TRBV10-3 to TRBJ2-3, with D perhaps matching TRBD1 or TRBD2 (5 bases each). The sequence came from a man under 40 with Graves' hyperthyroidism. CDR3 sequence: CAIWTEVGADTQYF. The CDR3 DNA sequence: TGTGCCATCTGGACGGAGGTGGGGGCAGATACGCAGTATTTT.